A selection of T cell receptor beta chains follows, all from one sample in a study of radiotherapy plus CTLA-4 blockade in lung cancer. Sequencing was performed with immunoSEQ multiplex PCR; in TCRdb, only in-frame clones are kept and a portion is missing. Here the sample spans roughly 39,000 clones, around three quarters being singletons. The material sequenced was peripheral blood, taken from a patient treated with radiotherapy plus ipilimumab. These receptors all come from a human donor with non-small cell lung cancer who had stable disease on radiotherapy plus ipilimumab. The CDR3 runs from the conserved cysteine through the conserved F or W. A D gene is named only where the DNA matches it firmly. Clone size appears in some rows only: once, few, many, or a class for an expanded clone.

TRBV6-5	TRBJ1-4	NA	TRBD1	TGTGCCAGCAGTAGAGGACAGGGGCGAGATGAAAAACTGTTTTTT	CASSRGQGRDEKLFF
TRBV5-1	TRBJ2-2	NA	TRBD1	TGCGCCAGCAGCTACGGACAGGGGGCTGACACCGGGGAGCTGTTTTTT	CASSYGQGADTGELFF
TRBV7-8	TRBJ1-5	NA	TRBD1	TGTGCCAGCAGCTTGAGGACAGGGGATCAGCCCCAGCATTTT	CASSLRTGDQPQHF
TRBV27	TRBJ2-6	NA	NA	TGTGCCAGCAGTTCACTGTCCGGGGCCAACGTCCTGACTTTC	CASSSLSGANVLTF
TRBV6-5	TRBJ1-5	NA	TRBD1	TGTGCCAGCAGTTCCCGACAGGGGGGACAGCCCCAGCATTTT	CASSSRQGGQPQHF
TRBV25-1	TRBJ1-4	NA	TRBD1	TGTGCCAGCAGTAACCGGGACAGGGGGGAAAAACTGTTTTTT	CASSNRDRGEKLFF
TRBV11-3	TRBJ1-1	once	TRBD1	TGTGCCAGCAGCTTAGATGGGGCAGGGGGTGAAGCTTTCTTT	CASSLDGAGGEAFF
TRBV18	TRBJ1-4	NA	TRBD1	TGTGCCAGCTCAGCAACGAGACAGGGGGCAGGTGAAAAACTGTTTTTT	CASSATRQGAGEKLFF
TRBV6-1	TRBJ2-5	NA	NA	TGTGCCAGCAGTGAAGATCGCACTCAAGAGACCCAGTACTTC	CASSEDRTQETQYF
TRBV5-1	TRBJ2-2	once	NA	TGCGCCAGCAGCTTGGCCTGGGACATGAGGAACACCGGGGAGCTGTTTTTT	CASSLAWDMRNTGELFF
TRBV28	TRBJ1-2	NA	TRBD1	TGTGCCAGTCAGCGCGGGACAGGGGGCTATGGCTACACCTTC	CASQRGTGGYGYTF
TRBV10-2	TRBJ1-1	NA	NA	TGCGCCAGCAGGTTAACGAACCTTATGAACACTGAAGCTTTCTTT	CASRLTNLMNTEAFF
TRBV19	TRBJ1-1	NA	NA	TGTGCCAGTACCCCCGGACAGCAGAACACTGAAGCTTTCTTT	CASTPGQQNTEAFF
TRBV9	TRBJ1-1	few	NA	TGTGCCAGCAGCGTAGGACAGTTGAACACTGAAGCTTTCTTT	CASSVGQLNTEAFF
TRBV28	TRBJ1-1	NA	NA	TGTGCCAGCAGTTTAACCCCAGGTGTGGGAACTGAAGCTTTCTTT	CASSLTPGVGTEAFF
TRBV11-2	TRBJ1-2	NA	NA	TGTGCCAGCAGACGAGAGGGGGGCCACGCTAACTATGGCTACACCTTC	CASRREGGHANYGYTF
TRBV19	TRBJ2-3	NA	NA	TGTGCCAGTAGCGCCTTTGGAGATACGCAGTATTTT	CASSAFGDTQYF
TRBV9	TRBJ2-3	NA	TRBD2	TGTGCCAGCAGCGTACTGGGACTAGCGGGGGGCACAGATACGCAGTATTTT	CASSVLGLAGGTDTQYF
TRBV28	TRBJ1-1	NA	NA	TGTGCCAGCAGTTTTAGGGCGAACACTGAAGCTTTCTTT	CASSFRANTEAFF
TRBV9	TRBJ1-1	once	TRBD1	TGTGCCAGCAGTGAGAACCGGGACAGGGGGTCCGGGACTGAAGCTTTCTTT	CASSENRDRGSGTEAFF
TRBV7-2	TRBJ2-3	NA	NA	TGTGCCAGCAGCTTATCAACCTACACAGATACGCAGTATTTT	CASSLSTYTDTQYF
TRBV28	TRBJ1-2	NA	TRBD1	TGTGCCAGCGACCGACAGGGTGGGATACGGGGCTACACCTTC	CASDRQGGIRGYTF
TRBV4-2	TRBJ2-5	few	NA	TGTGCCAGCAGCTTGCTAGCAGGCAACCAAGAGACCCAGTACTTC	CASSLLAGNQETQYF
TRBV6-6	TRBJ1-5	NA	NA	TGTGCCAGCAGTTACTCAGGGACCCAGCCCCAGCATTTT	CASSYSGTQPQHF
TRBV5-6	TRBJ1-6	NA	NA	TGTGCCAGCAGCTTGGGGGGGCGGGATAATTCACCCCTCCACTTT	CASSLGGRDNSPLHF
TRBV10-1	TRBJ1-3	NA	NA	TGCGCCAGCAGTGATGACCTGCGCTCTGGAAACACCATATATTTT	CASSDDLRSGNTIYF
TRBV7-9	TRBJ2-1	NA	NA	TGTGCCAGCAGCCGCCCGACTACAGCCAACAATGAGCAGTTCTTC	CASSRPTTANNEQFF
TRBV7-2	TRBJ2-1	NA	TRBD2	TGTGCCAGCAGCTTAAGCGGGGGGGCTTATAGCTCCTACAATGAGCAGTTCTTC	CASSLSGGAYSSYNEQFF
TRBV7-9	TRBJ1-1	NA	NA	TGTGCCAGCAGCTTGGCAGGGACGGACACTGAAGCTTTCTTT	CASSLAGTDTEAFF
TRBV5-4	TRBJ1-1	once	NA	TGTGCCAGCAGCTTGGCAGGGCGGACTTTAGCTTTCTTT	CASSLAGRTLAFF
TRBV7-6	TRBJ2-1	NA	TRBD1	TGTGCCAGCAGCTTATGGACAGGGAAAGGGAATGAGCAGTTCTTC	CASSLWTGKGNEQFF
TRBV9	TRBJ1-2	NA	NA	TGTGCCAGCAGAAACCACCCTACACAGTATGGCTACACCTTC	CASRNHPTQYGYTF
TRBV6-6	TRBJ2-7	NA	TRBD2	TGTGCCAGCAGTACTAGCGGCTCCTACGAGCAGTACTTC	CASSTSGSYEQYF
TRBV5-4	TRBJ1-1	NA	NA	TGTGCCAGCAGCTTGGAGTCCACTGAAGCTTTCTTT	CASSLESTEAFF
TRBV27	TRBJ1-6	NA	TRBD1	TGTGCCAGCAGTTTTTGGGAGACAGGGAAGAGGGACGCCCTCCACTTT	CASSFWETGKRDALHF
TRBV27	TRBJ1-5	NA	NA	TGTGCCAGCAGTCCCCTGGGGGGCAATCAGCCCCAGCATTTT	CASSPLGGNQPQHF
TRBV29-1	TRBJ1-1	once	NA	TGCAGCGTCTTTGTCTTGGGGGGAGAAGCTTTCTTT	CSVFVLGGEAFF
TRBV27	TRBJ1-1	NA	TRBD1	TGTGCCAGCACCCAGGACAGGTTGGGCACTGAAGCTTTCTTT	CASTQDRLGTEAFF
TRBV9	TRBJ2-1	few	NA	TGTGCCAGCAGCTCGGACGGGTACAATGAGCAGTTCTTC	CASSSDGYNEQFF
TRBV11-3	TRBJ2-5	NA	NA	TGTGCCAGCAGCTCGGGCCGGGACAAAGCACAAGAGACCCAGTACTTC	CASSSGRDKAQETQYF
TRBV18	TRBJ1-5	NA	NA	TGTGCCAGCTCGCAGAACCTAGGAGGGGAAGGCAATCAGCCCCAGCATTTT	CASSQNLGGEGNQPQHF
TRBV10-3	TRBJ1-2	few	TRBD1	TGTGCCATCAGTGAGTCCGGGACAGGGGGCCGCGGGGGCTACACCTTC	CAISESGTGGRGGYTF
TRBV30	TRBJ1-4	NA	NA	TGTGCCTGGAGCCAACAGGGCCTTAATGAAAAACTGTTTTTT	CAWSQQGLNEKLFF
TRBV11-3	TRBJ2-2	few	NA	TGTGCCAGCGCGACAAAAAACACCGGGGAGCTGTTTTTT	CASATKNTGELFF
TRBV6-1	TRBJ2-5	few	TRBD2	TGTGCCAGCAGTGAATACCCCGAATTGTTGAAGCGGGGGAAAGAGACCCAGTACTTC	CASSEYPELLKRGKETQYF
TRBV7-2	TRBJ2-7	NA	NA	TGTGCCAGCAGCTTGGCCCTAGACGAGCAGTACTTC	CASSLALDEQYF
TRBV5-1	TRBJ2-5	NA	TRBD2	TGCGCCAGCAGCTTTAGCGGGGGGGGAGAGACCCAGTACTTC	CASSFSGGGETQYF